What follows is one T cell receptor beta chain and its context. These data belong to a study of blood T cell repertoires in COVID-19. Measured with immunoSEQ multiplex PCR; TCRdb has only the in-frame clones, and not every one. The table includes about 320,000 clones, about 92% detected once. The germline V gene encodes CDR1 MNHNS and CDR2 SASEGT. CDR3 size: 13 residues. Deletions cut 6 bases from V and 7 bases from J, with 13 bases between. The sample comprised PBMCs or T cells enriched from blood (not recorded which). This chain joins TRBV6-1 and TRBJ2-1, with a weak D call TRBD2 (6 bases). This sequence was found in a man aged 60 to 69 who had recovered from COVID-19. The chain's CDR3 is CASRAGSWNEQFF. In DNA, the CDR3 is TGTGCCAGCAGAGCCGGGAGCTGGAATGAGCAGTTCTTC.